This record looks at one TCR beta chain sequence and its context. Trimming took off 0 bases at V and 5 bases at J, with 10 bases between the two ends. CDR1 MGHRA and CDR2 YSYEKL come from the germline V gene. This CDR3 comprises 14 residues. This entry comes from a study of blood T cell repertoires in COVID-19. TCRdb's table, derived via immunoSEQ multiplex PCR, lists solely in-frame clones and lacks some. The table records around 72,000 clones, 75% to 90% of them present only once. Material for sequencing was peripheral blood. The TCR originated in a woman over 75 with acute or convalescent COVID-19. V is TRBV4-1 and J is TRBJ1-2; no clear D gene. DNA for the CDR3: TGCGCCAGCAGCCAAGATCCAGGTTCGTATGGCTACACCTTC. Its protein is CASSQDPGSYGYTF.